Reported below is one TCR beta chain. Its antigen has not been determined. The input lacks base qualities; no much larger clone sits a single base away. TCRbeta CDR3 regions were sequenced with the immunoSEQ Assay. After extraction, genomic DNA underwent amplification by bias-controlled multiplex PCR, followed by high-throughput sequencing. The authors' pipeline ran thus. To quantify the absolute abundance of every unique TCRbeta CDR3 region, sequences were collapsed and filtered. Usable DNA was measured by amplifying reference genes present in all nucleated cells, and TCRbeta template counts were normalized to that usable DNA to estimate T cell fraction. Repertoire TCRs were annotated as SARS-CoV-2-specific by exact matching of V gene, CDR3 amino acid sequence and J gene to a known reactive TCR set. The reference SARS-CoV-2 TCR set was obtained from MIRA and was filtered for enrichment in COVID-19-positive ImmuneCODE repertoires, whereby public or cross-reactive TCRs were removed. Drawing on the MIRA antigens, annotated TCRs were analysed further at the level of specific ORF or position within ORF. Breadth was defined as annotated unique rearrangements over total unique productive rearrangements; depth was the summed frequency of those rearrangements. TCR breadth was compared between groups using two-sided Wilcoxon rank-sum tests. TCRdb carries this immuneACCESS record with in-frame sequences only. Its versions omit some clonotypes, under half of them owing to an unresolved V gene in the studies checked, with the rest unexplained. That table gives V, J and clone size, and the DNA gave D and trimming. This sample is represented by roughly 350,000 clones; around nine tenths of them were singletons. The biggest ten clones account for roughly 5% of the sample.

This entry is derived from a study of Ad26.COV2.S vaccination and SARS-CoV-2 variants (TCRdb year 2021). Regarding the complete study: Vaccine-arm donors were drawn from COV1001, a multicentre, randomized, double-blind, placebo-controlled phase I-IIa trial of Ad26.COV2.S in healthy adults. Investigators did not know the trial group allocation while performing experiments and assessing outcomes. The specificity and breadth of SARS-CoV-2-reactive T cell receptors after Ad26.COV2.S vaccination were assessed by TCRbeta repertoire sequencing. Trial participants were randomized into five groups of five: low-dose or high-dose Ad26.COV2.S given once or twice, or placebo on both occasions. Ad26.COV2.S was administered intramuscularly at a dose of 5x10^10 or 1x10^11 viral particles, either as one shot or as two shots given 56 days apart. A total of some 30 samples were included in the TCR-sequenced set, comprising about 20 Ad26.COV2.S vaccine recipients, 5 placebo recipients and 8 SARS-CoV-2 convalescent individuals.

Explained via the paper, the treatment or condition label denotes: about 20 received Ad26.COV2.S at low or high dose, single or two shots; 5 received placebo; per-sample allocation not given. Repertoires of vaccine and placebo recipients were sequenced from samples collected on day 63 after the first injection. In Cohort 1b, 25 to 30 adults aged 18-55 years were enrolled at a single site in Boston, USA, between 29 July and 7 August 2020. Ad26.COV2.S consisted of a replication-incompetent adenovirus type 26 vector by which a prefusion-stabilized SARS-CoV-2 spike protein from the original Wuhan strain was expressed. On the study overall, not on this receptor specifically: Higher spike-specific TCR breadth was observed in Ad26.COV2.S recipients than in placebo recipients (P = 0.0014). According to the authors, total T cell responses may have been underestimated by the TCR breadth and depth analyses. Comparing responses between vaccine doses or regimens was not something the study was powered to do. After vaccination, substantial breadth of spike-specific CD8+ and CD4+ T cell responses was reported. Comparable non-spike TCR breadth was observed between vaccine and placebo recipients, consistent with only spike being contained in the vaccine.

CDR1 and CDR2, looked up from the germline V gene, are ENHRY and SYGVKD. V is clipped by 3 bases and J by 1 base, and the sequence between their germline boundaries is 10 bases long. Including the terminal cysteine and phenylalanine, the CDR3 comprises 15 residues. Only the CDR3 portion is preserved as DNA: 45 bases, with reading frame beginning at the first base. Source: peripheral blood, taken in a trial of Ad26.COV2.S vaccine versus placebo. This receptor chain uses TRBV10-3 and TRBJ2-1; a confident D gene designation cannot be given. The sequence came from a person between 18 and 65 years old who received the Ad26.COV2.S COVID-19 vaccine or a placebo. In nucleotide form, the sequence is TGTGCCATCAGTGAAGAACTCTTATCCTACAATGAGCAGTTCTTC. Translated, this is CAISEELLSYNEQFF.